This is a list of T cell receptor beta chains from one sample in a study of T cell repertoires in cytomegalovirus infection. TCRdb independently ran MiXCR on the reads; one entry per CDR3 protein. The data show 80,000 to 130,000 distinct CDR3 sequences, roughly a quarter seen once. Sequenced sample: CD8+ T cells from PBMCs. The receptors come from a human donor in good health (CMV status not recorded). Some clones in this sample may be carry-over from other donors' samples. Both conserved end residues are part of each CDR3. D genes are given only for firm matches. Not all rows give a size; the values are once, few, many and, for expanded clones, a class.

abundance,v_gene,d_gene,len,j_gene,CDR3nt,CDR3aa
medium-sized,TRBV7-6,TRBD1,14,TRBJ2-7,TGTGCCAGCAGCTCCACCGGGACAGGGGTGAGATGGTACTTC,CASSSTGTGVRWYF
.,TRBV9,TRBD2,16,TRBJ2-1,TGTGCCAGCAGCGTAGATCCTAGCGGGGCCTACAATGAGCAGTTCTTC,CASSVDPSGAYNEQFF
many,TRBV7-2,.,15,TRBJ2-7,TGTGCCAGCAGCTTAAATTTGGTGGGAGAGTACGAGCAGTACTTC,CASSLNLVGEYEQYF
few,TRBV4-3,.,16,TRBJ2-7,TGCGCCAGCAGCCAAGAGGATAGAGGGGGATCCTACGAGCAGTACTTC,CASSQEDRGGSYEQYF
few,TRBV4-1,TRBD2,16,TRBJ2-3,TGCGCCAGCAGCCAAGATCACGGGGGGGACACAGATACGCAGTATTTT,CASSQDHGGDTDTQYF
.,TRBV29-1,TRBD1,14,TRBJ2-1,TGCAGCGTTGAACAGACAGGGTTTTTCGGTGAGCAGTTCTTC,CSVEQTGFFGEQFF
.,TRBV27,TRBD1,16,TRBJ2-7,TGTGCCAGCAGCTCTCGTGCGAGACAGGGCGCCTACGAGCAGTACTTC,CASSSRARQGAYEQYF
few,TRBV24-1,TRBD2,14,TRBJ2-1,TGTGCCACAAGAGCGGGGGGGGGATACAATGAGCAGTTCTTC,CATRAGGGYNEQFF
.,TRBV5-4,.,13,TRBJ2-1,TGTGCCAGCAGCTTGCGGGGTCCCAATGAGCAGTTCTTC,CASSLRGPNEQFF
.,TRBV4-3,.,13,TRBJ1-1,TGCGCCAGCAGCCGAGAGTGGGGCACTGAAGCTTTCTTT,CASSREWGTEAFF
.,TRBV5-6,.,14,TRBJ2-1,TGTGCCAGCAGCTTGGCCCGCGCCTACAATGAGCAGTTCTTC,CASSLARAYNEQFF
.,TRBV20-1,.,15,TRBJ2-1,TGCAGTGCCCATGACTTGCGGACCACCTACAATGAGCAGTTCTTC,CSAHDLRTTYNEQFF
many,TRBV7-6,TRBD1,14,TRBJ1-2,TGTGCCAGCAGCCCGGAACAGGGGACGGGAGGCTACACCTTC,CASSPEQGTGGYTF
.,TRBV5-1,TRBD1,16,TRBJ2-7,TGCGCCAGCAGCTTGAACTACGGGACAGGGTTCCACGAGCAGTACTTC,CASSLNYGTGFHEQYF
.,TRBV6-6,.,15,TRBJ2-7,TGTGCCAGCAGTTACTCGGGCGCCCCAGGATACGAGCAGTACTTC,CASSYSGAPGYEQYF
.,TRBV11-1,.,13,TRBJ2-1,TGTGCCAGCAGCTTAGCGCCCCTTTATGAGCAGTTCTTC,CASSLAPLYEQFF
many,TRBV11-2,.,16,TRBJ2-5,TGTGCCAGCAGTCCCCCAACAGGACGGGAAGGAGAGACCCAGTACTTC,CASSPPTGREGETQYF
once,TRBV5-1,.,14,TRBJ2-2,TGCGCCAGCAGCTTTGACTCGGGGGCCGAGGAGCTGTTTTTT,CASSFDSGAEELFF
.,TRBV6-2/TRBV6-3,TRBD1,15,TRBJ2-5,TGTGCCAGCAAGAGGGACAGGGACTTCCAAGAGACCCAGTACTTC,CASKRDRDFQETQYF
few,TRBV28,TRBD1,13,TRBJ1-1,TGTGCCAGCAGCTTAGACAGGGTAGGTGAAGCTTTCTTT,CASSLDRVGEAFF
.,TRBV7-9,.,15,TRBJ2-3,TGTGCCAGCAGCTTAGCCCGGGGGCGGGCAGATACGCAGTATTTT,CASSLARGRADTQYF
.,TRBV7-8,.,15,TRBJ2-7,TGTGCCAGCAGCTTAGGGGGCGGGGTTAACTACGAGCAGTACTTC,CASSLGGGVNYEQYF
.,TRBV19,TRBD1,16,TRBJ2-6,TGTGCCAGTAGTTCCGGGACAGGGTACGGGGCCAACGTCCTGACTTTC,CASSSGTGYGANVLTF
.,TRBV7-9,TRBD2,16,TRBJ2-1,TGTGCCAGCAGCCCCCCTAGCGGGGACTCCTACAATGAGCAGTTCTTC,CASSPPSGDSYNEQFF
.,TRBV15,.,15,TRBJ1-5,TGTGCCACCAGCAGAAACACAGGGCTGGGTCAGCCCCAGCATTTT,CATSRNTGLGQPQHF
.,TRBV29-1,.,10,TRBJ2-3,TGCAGCGTTCTCACAGATACGCAGTATTTT,CSVLTDTQYF
.,TRBV7-8,TRBD2,17,TRBJ2-2,TGTGCCAGCAGCTTAGGGTTGCGGGGGGGCGACACCGGGGAGCTGTTTTTT,CASSLGLRGGDTGELFF
.,TRBV29-1,TRBD1,15,TRBJ1-2,TGCAGCGTTGAAAGGTGGGGGACAGACTACTATGGCTACACCTTC,CSVERWGTDYYGYTF
.,TRBV28,TRBD2,20,TRBJ2-1,TGTGCCAGCAGTACTGGGCTCTGGACTAGCGGGGGGGCCCCCGACAATGAGCAGTTCTTC,CASSTGLWTSGGAPDNEQFF
.,TRBV6-6,TRBD2,14,TRBJ2-3,TGTGCCAGCAGTTACCCCCGGGGGGACGATACGCAGTATTTT,CASSYPRGDDTQYF
few,TRBV27,.,14,TRBJ2-1,TGTGCCAGCAGTTTTTTTGGGGAACTCAATGAGCAGTTCTTC,CASSFFGELNEQFF
.,TRBV4-3,.,14,TRBJ1-5,TGCGCCAGCAGCCAAGATCTCACGGGGCAGCCCCAGCATTTT,CASSQDLTGQPQHF